This T cell receptor beta chain is drawn from a study of cytomegalovirus exposure and HLA in healthy donors. Comments on this clone: The sample holds other DNA sequences that translate to the same CDR3.

V trimming: 4 bases; J trimming: 2 bases; junction bases outside the gene matches: 9. Germline V gives CDR1 LNHDA, CDR2 SQIVND (reference sequence). The CDR3 loop spans 18 amino acids. This PCR relied on a set of 60 Vbeta primers and 13 Jbeta primers. Libraries were prepared by immunoSEQ multiplex PCR; TCRdb keeps only in-frame clonotypes and omits some of them. The sample's table shows around 88,000 clones. The TCR comes from a girl aged 10 to 17 in good health and CMV-seropositive. Sequencing was carried out using PBMCs. This chain links TRBV19 with TRBJ2-6, with 9 bases identical to TRBD2. The DNA of the CDR3 is TGTGCCAGTAGTAACCCGAGGCGGGGGGGACCTGGGGCCAACGTCCTGACTTTC. Encoded protein: CASSNPRRGGPGANVLTF.